This T cell receptor (beta chain) originates from a study of cytomegalovirus exposure and HLA in healthy donors. Trimming cost V 5 bases and J 6 bases; bases outside gene matches: 6. Germline V CDR1 and CDR2: SQVTM, ANQGSEA. This CDR3 region has 15 residues. Researchers ran the PCR with 60 Vbeta and 13 Jbeta primers. TCRdb's table, derived via immunoSEQ multiplex PCR, lists solely in-frame clones and lacks some. The sample holds 93,000 or so clones, 65% to 85% seen once. The source of this sequence is a man aged 50 or older in good health and CMV-seropositive. V usage is TRBV29-1 and J usage is TRBJ2-1; 14 bases agree with TRBD2. The sample consisted of PBMCs. CDR3 DNA: TGCAGCGTTTGGGGGACTAGCGGGAGACGCAATGAGCAGTTCTTC. Encoded protein: CSVWGTSGRRNEQFF.